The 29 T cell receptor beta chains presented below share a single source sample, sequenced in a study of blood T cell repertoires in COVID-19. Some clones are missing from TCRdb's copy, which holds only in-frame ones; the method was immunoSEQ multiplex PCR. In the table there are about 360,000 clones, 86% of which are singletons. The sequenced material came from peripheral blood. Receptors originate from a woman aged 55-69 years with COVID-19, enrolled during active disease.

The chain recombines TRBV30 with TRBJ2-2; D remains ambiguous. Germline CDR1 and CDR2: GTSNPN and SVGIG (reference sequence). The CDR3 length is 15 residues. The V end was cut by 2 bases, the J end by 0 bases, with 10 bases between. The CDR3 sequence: CAWSPLDSNTGELFF. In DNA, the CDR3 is TGTGCCTGGAGTCCCCTCGACTCGAACACCGGGGAGCTGTTTTTT.

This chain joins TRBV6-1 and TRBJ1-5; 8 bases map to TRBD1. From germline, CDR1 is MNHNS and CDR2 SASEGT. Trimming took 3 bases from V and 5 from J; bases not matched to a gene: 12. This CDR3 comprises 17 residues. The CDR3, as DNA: TGTGCCAGCAGTGATACAAAATGGACAGGGCGGGATCAGCCCCAGCATTTT. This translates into CASSDTKWTGRDQPQHF.

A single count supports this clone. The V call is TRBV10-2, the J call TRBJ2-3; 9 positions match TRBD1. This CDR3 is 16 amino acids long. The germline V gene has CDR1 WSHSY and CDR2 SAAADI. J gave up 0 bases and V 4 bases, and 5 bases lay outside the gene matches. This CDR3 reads CASSAGQGSSTDTQYF. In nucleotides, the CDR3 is TGCGCCAGCAGTGCGGGACAGGGCTCTAGCACAGATACGCAGTATTTT.

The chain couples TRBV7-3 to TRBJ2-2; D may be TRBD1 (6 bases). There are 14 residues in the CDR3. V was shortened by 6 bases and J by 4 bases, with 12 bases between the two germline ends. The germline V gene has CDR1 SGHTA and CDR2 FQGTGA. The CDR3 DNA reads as TGTGCCAGCAGGAACACAGGGACCACCGGGGAGCTGTTTTTT. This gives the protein CASRNTGTTGELFF. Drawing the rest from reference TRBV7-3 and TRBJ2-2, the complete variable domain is GAGVSQTPSNKVTEKGKYVELRCDPISGHTALYWYRQSLGQGPEFLIYFQGTGAADDSGLPNDRFFAVRPEGSVSTLKIQRTERGDSAVYLCASRNTGTTGELFFGEGSRLTVL.

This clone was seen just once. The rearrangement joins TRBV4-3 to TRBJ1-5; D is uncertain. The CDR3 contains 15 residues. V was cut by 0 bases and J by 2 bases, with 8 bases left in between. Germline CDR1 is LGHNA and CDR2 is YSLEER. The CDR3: CASSQDSGGNQPQHF. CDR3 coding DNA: TGCGCCAGCAGCCAAGATAGTGGAGGCAATCAGCCCCAGCATTTT.

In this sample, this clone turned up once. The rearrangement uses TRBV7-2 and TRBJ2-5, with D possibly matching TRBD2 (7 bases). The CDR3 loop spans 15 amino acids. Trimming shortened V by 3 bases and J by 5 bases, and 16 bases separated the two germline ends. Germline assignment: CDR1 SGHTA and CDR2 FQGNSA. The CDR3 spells CASSFQGGAGETQYF. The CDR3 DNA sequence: TGTGCCAGCAGCTTTCAAGGGGGGGCCGGGGAGACCCAGTACTTC.

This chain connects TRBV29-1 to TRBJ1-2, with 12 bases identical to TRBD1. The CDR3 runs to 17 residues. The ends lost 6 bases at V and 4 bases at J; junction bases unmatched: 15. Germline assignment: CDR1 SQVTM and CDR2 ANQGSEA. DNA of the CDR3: TGCAGCGTAGGGATGGGACAGGGGGCCCAGGGGGCCTATGGCTACACCTTC. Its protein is CSVGMGQGAQGAYGYTF.

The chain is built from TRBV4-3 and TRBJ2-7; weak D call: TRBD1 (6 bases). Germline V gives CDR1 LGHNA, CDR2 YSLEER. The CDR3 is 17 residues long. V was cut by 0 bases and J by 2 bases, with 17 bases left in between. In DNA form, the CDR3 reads TGCGCCAGCAGCCAAGAGGGTTATACAGGGTCTACCTACGAGCAGTACTTC. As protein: CASSQEGYTGSTYEQYF.

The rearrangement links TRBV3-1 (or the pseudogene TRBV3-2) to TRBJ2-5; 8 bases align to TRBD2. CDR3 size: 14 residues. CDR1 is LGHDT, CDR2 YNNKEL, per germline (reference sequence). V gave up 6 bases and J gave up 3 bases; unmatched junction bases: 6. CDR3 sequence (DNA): TGTGCCAGCAGAAACGGGACTAGGGAAGAGACCCAGTACTTC. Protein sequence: CASRNGTREETQYF.

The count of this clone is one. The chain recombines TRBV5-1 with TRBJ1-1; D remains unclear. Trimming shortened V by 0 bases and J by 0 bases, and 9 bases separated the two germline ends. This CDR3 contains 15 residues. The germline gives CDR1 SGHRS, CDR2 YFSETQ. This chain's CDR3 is CASSLVGGLNTEAFF. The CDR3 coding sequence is TGCGCCAGCAGCTTGGTAGGAGGATTGAACACTGAAGCTTTCTTT.

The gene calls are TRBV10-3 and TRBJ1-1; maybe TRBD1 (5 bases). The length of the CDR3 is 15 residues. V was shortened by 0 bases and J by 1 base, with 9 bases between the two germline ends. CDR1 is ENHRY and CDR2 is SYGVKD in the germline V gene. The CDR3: CAISESRTQNTEAFF. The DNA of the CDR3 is TGTGCCATCAGTGAGTCACGGACACAGAACACTGAAGCTTTCTTT.

This chain's CDR3 is CASSQRDSRLAKNIQYF. The CDR3 DNA sequence: TGTGCCAGCAGCCAACGGGACAGCCGACTAGCCAAAAACATTCAGTACTTC. V is TRBV3-1 (or the pseudogene TRBV3-2) and J is TRBJ2-4, with 7 bases identical to TRBD1. Germline V gene sequence: CDR1 LGHDT, CDR2 YNNKEL (reference sequence). V lost 2 bases to trimming and J lost 0 bases; unmatched junction nucleotides: 7. This CDR3 region has 17 residues.

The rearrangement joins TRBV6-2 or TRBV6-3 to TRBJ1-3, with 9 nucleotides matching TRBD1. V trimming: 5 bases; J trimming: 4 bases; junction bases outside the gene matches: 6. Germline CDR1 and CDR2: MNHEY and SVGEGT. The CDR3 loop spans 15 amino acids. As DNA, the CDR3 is TGTGCCAGCAGTCCCCGGACAGGGGCGGGAAACACCATATATTTT. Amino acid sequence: CASSPRTGAGNTIYF.

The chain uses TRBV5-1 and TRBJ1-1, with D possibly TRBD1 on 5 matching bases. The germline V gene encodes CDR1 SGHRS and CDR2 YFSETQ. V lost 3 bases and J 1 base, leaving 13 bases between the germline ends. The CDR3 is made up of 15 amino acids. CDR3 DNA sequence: TGCGCCAGCAGCTCCCGGGGAGGGGAGAACACTGAAGCTTTCTTT. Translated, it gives CASSSRGGENTEAFF.

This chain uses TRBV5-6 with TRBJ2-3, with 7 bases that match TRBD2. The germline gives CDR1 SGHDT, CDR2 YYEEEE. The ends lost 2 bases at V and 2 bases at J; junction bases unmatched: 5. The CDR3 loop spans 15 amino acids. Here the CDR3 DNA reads TGTGCCAGCAGCTTAGCGGGGCCACTCACAGATACGCAGTATTTT. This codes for CASSLAGPLTDTQYF.

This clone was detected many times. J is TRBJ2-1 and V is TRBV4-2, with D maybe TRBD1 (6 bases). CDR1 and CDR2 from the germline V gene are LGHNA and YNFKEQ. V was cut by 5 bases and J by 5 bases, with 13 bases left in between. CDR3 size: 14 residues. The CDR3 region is CASSVRDIDNEQFF. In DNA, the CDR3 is TGTGCCAGCAGCGTCCGGGACATCGACAATGAGCAGTTCTTC.

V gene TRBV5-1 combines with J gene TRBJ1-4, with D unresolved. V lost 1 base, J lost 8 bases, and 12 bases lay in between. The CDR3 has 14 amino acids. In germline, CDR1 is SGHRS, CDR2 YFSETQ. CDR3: CASSLRRAEEKLFF. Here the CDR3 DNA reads TGCGCCAGCAGCTTGCGGCGGGCGGAAGAAAAACTGTTTTTT.

CDR3 amino acids: CASSFIPLGQLNTEAFF. Here the CDR3 DNA reads TGCGCCAGCAGCTTTATCCCGTTGGGACAGTTAAACACTGAAGCTTTCTTT. The chain employs TRBV4-1 and TRBJ1-1, with TRBD1 identical over 7 bases. Germline CDR1 and CDR2: MGHRA and YSYEKL. Trimming took 5 bases from V and 2 from J; bases not matched to a gene: 14. The length of the CDR3 is 17 residues.

CDR3 residues: CASSCPLVVCWRGHTIYF. The CDR3 nucleotides are TGTGCCAGCAGTTGTCCCCTCGTGGTGTGCTGGAGGGGGCACACCATATATTTT. The J gene is TRBJ1-3, the V gene TRBV27, with 7 nucleotides matching TRBD1. This CDR3 comprises 18 residues. V gave up 4 bases and J gave up 8 bases; unmatched junction bases: 20. Germline CDR1 MNHEY, CDR2 SMNVEV (reference sequence).

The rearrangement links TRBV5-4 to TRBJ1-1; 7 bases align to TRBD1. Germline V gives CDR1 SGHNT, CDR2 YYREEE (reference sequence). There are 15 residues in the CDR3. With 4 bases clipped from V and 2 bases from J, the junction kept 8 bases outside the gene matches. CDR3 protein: CASSPGGTVNTEAFF. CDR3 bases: TGTGCCAGCAGCCCGGGGGGGACAGTAAACACTGAAGCTTTCTTT.

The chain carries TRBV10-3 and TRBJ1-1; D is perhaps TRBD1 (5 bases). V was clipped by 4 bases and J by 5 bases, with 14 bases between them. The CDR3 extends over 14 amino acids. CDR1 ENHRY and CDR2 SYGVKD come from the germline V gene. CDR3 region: CAISVQETGTEAFF. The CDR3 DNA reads TGTGCCATCAGTGTACAGGAGACTGGGACTGAAGCTTTCTTT.

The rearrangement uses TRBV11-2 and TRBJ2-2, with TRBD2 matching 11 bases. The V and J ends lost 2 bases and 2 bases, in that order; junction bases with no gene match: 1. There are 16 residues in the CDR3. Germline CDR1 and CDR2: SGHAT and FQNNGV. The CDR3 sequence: CASSLLAGGNTGELFF. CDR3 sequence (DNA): TGTGCCAGCAGCTTACTAGCGGGGGGAAACACCGGGGAGCTGTTTTTT.

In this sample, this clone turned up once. This CDR3 reads CAWSDRHLAPLHF. The CDR3 coding sequence is TGTGCCTGGAGCGACCGACATCTTGCACCCCTCCACTTT. The V call is TRBV30, the J call TRBJ1-6; D unresolved. V was trimmed by 3 bases and J by 11 bases, leaving 14 bases between them. Germline CDR1 and CDR2: GTSNPN and SVGIG (reference sequence). CDR3 length: 13 residues.

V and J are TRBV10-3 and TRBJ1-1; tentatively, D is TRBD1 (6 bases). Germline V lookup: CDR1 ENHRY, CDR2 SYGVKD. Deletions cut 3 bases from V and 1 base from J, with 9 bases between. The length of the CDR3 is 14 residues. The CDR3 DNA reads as TGTGCCATCAGTGAACAGGGAGAGAACACTGAAGCTTTCTTT. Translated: CAISEQGENTEAFF.

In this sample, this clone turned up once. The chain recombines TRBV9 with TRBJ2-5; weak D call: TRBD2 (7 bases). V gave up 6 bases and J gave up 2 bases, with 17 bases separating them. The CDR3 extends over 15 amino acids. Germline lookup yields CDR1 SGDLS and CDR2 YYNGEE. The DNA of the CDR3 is TGTGCCAGCACCCTAAGGGGGGGAGCTCAAGAGACCCAGTACTTC. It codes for CASTLRGGAQETQYF.

In DNA, the CDR3 is TGTGCCAGCAGCCTATATGGGACTAGCGGGGAGGATACGCAGTATTTT. It yields the protein CASSLYGTSGEDTQYF. The chain is built from TRBV11-3 and TRBJ2-3; 13 bases are shared with TRBD2. Losses at the gene ends were 5 bases for V and 6 bases for J; bases not matched to a gene: 8. This CDR3 contains 16 residues. Germline V CDR1 and CDR2: SGHNT, YENEEA. The full variable domain, its missing parts supplied by reference TRBV11-3 and TRBJ2-3, is EAGVVQSPRYKIIEKKQPVAFWCNPISGHNTLYWYLQNLGQGPELLIRYENEEAVDDSQLPKDRFSAERLKGVDSTLKIQPAELGDSAVYLCASSLYGTSGEDTQYFGPGTRLTVL.

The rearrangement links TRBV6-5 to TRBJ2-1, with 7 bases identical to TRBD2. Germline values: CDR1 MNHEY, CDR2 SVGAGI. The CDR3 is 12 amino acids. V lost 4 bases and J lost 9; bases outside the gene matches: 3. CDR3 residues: CASSWGEGEQFF. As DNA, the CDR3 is TGTGCCAGCAGTTGGGGGGAGGGTGAGCAGTTCTTC.

The CDR3 spells CASCPGQGSYGYTF. CDR3 nucleotide sequence: TGTGCCAGCTGTCCAGGACAGGGGAGCTATGGCTACACCTTC. The chain links TRBV25-1 to TRBJ1-2; 9 bases map to TRBD1. The CDR3 has 14 amino acids. With 8 bases clipped from V and 4 bases from J, the junction kept 8 bases outside the gene matches. Per germline, CDR1 MGHDK and CDR2 SYGVNS.

The CDR3 sequence is CASSLRGDYEQYF. Written as DNA, the CDR3 is TGTGCCAGCAGCCTCAGGGGCGACTACGAGCAGTACTTC. The chain joins TRBV9 to TRBJ2-7; tentatively, D is TRBD1 (6 bases). CDR1 and CDR2 (germline): SGDLS, YYNGEE. The CDR3 runs 13 residues. Trimming cost V 4 bases and J 3 bases, with 11 bases left between them.